Presented here are 27 T cell receptor beta chains from one specimen sequenced in a study of shared clonotypes between healthy human individuals. Sequenced by immunoSEQ multiplex PCR; TCRdb stores in-frame clones only, minus some. The sample has about 2 million clones; over 85% are singletons. Sequencing was performed on naive CD4+ T cells sorted from blood. Indicated subset: CD45RA+ positively selected. These receptors came from a young man in good health.

The genes are TRBV14 and TRBJ2-1; 11 bases are a match to TRBD2. CDR1 SGHDN and CDR2 FVKESK come from the germline V gene. J gave up 2 bases and V 2 bases, and 2 bases lay outside the gene matches. The CDR3 covers 16 residues. In nucleotides, the CDR3 is TGTGCCAGCAGCCAACTGACTAGCGGGGCCTACAATGAGCAGTTCTTC. Its translation is CASSQLTSGAYNEQFF.

The chain joins TRBV2 to TRBJ2-1, with TRBD2 identical over 7 bases. From germline, CDR1 is SNHLY and CDR2 FYNNEI. CDR3 length equals 16 residues. Trimming took 7 bases from V and 0 from J; bases not matched to a gene: 9. CDR3: CASTLLRGTSYNEQFF. CDR3 in DNA: TGTGCCAGCACCCTTTTGCGGGGGACCTCCTACAATGAGCAGTTCTTC.

This clone is a singleton in its sample. V usage is TRBV2 and J usage is TRBJ1-1; TRBD1 agrees at 8 bases. Per the germline V gene, CDR1 is SNHLY and CDR2 is FYNNEI. The ends lost 7 bases at V and 4 bases at J; junction bases unmatched: 8. The CDR3 contains 14 residues. The CDR3 DNA is TGTGCCAGCACCGACCCGGACAGGGTCACTGAAGCTTTCTTT. Its protein is CASTDPDRVTEAFF.

CDR3 nucleotide sequence: TGCGCCAGCAGCTTGGACAACCCGACCTACAATGAGCAGTTCTTC. This sequence encodes CASSLDNPTYNEQFF. The chain has TRBV5-1 and TRBJ2-1; no clear D gene. There are 15 residues in the CDR3. CDR1 is SGHRS, CDR2 YFSETQ, per germline. The ends were cut back, 0 bases at V and 2 bases at J, with 9 bases in the middle.

A note on this clone: The sample has other DNA sequences that encode this CDR3 too. The chain uses TRBV6-1 and TRBJ2-7, with D hard to call. The CDR3 covers 11 residues. V lost 4 bases, J lost 2 bases, and 3 bases lay in between. Per the germline V gene, CDR1 is MNHNS and CDR2 is SASEGT. The chain's CDR3 is CASSAPYEQYF. CDR3 DNA sequence: TGTGCCAGCAGTGCTCCCTACGAGCAGTACTTC.

The chain joins TRBV7-9 to TRBJ2-1, with 14 bases identical to TRBD2. V shed 5 bases, J shed 8 bases, and the junction held 5 bases outside the gene matches. The CDR3 is 15 residues long. The germline V gene has CDR1 SEHNR and CDR2 FQNEAQ (reference sequence). The CDR3 DNA reads TGTGCCAGCAGCATCGGGACTAGCGGGAGCGATGAGCAGTTCTTC. Amino acid sequence: CASSIGTSGSDEQFF.

The chain joins TRBV10-1 to TRBJ2-2; D is possibly TRBD1 (5 bases). The length of the CDR3 is 15 residues. V was cut by 2 bases and J by 0 bases, with 7 bases left in between. Germline assignment: CDR1 WNHNN and CDR2 SYGVQD (reference sequence). The CDR3: CASSERGPNTGELFF. CDR3 coding DNA: TGCGCCAGCAGTGAGAGGGGCCCGAACACCGGGGAGCTGTTTTTT.

V usage is TRBV10-3 and J usage is TRBJ1-5, with unresolved D. From germline, CDR1 is ENHRY and CDR2 SYGVKD. Trimming stripped 3 bases from V and 6 bases from J, with 9 bases between. This CDR3 spans 13 amino acids. The CDR3 region has the DNA TGTGCCATCAGTGATGGGTTAGGTCAGCCCCAGCATTTT. It encodes CAISDGLGQPQHF.

This chain links TRBV4-1 with TRBJ2-5; 7 nucleotides line up with TRBD2. V shed 0 bases, J shed 9 bases, and the junction held 13 bases outside the gene matches. The CDR3 spans 16 residues. CDR1 MGHRA and CDR2 YSYEKL come from the germline V gene. The DNA for the CDR3 is TGCGCCAGCAGCCAAGATAGTGGGAGCAGGGAGGGCGCCCAGTACTTC. This translates into CASSQDSGSREGAQYF.

On this clone: Mismatch with germline at one junction end may stem from a read error. The V call is TRBV7-9, the J call TRBJ2-7, with unresolved D. The length of the CDR3 is 8 residues. Germline CDR1 reads SEHNR; CDR2 reads FQNEAQ (reference sequence). The chain's CDR3 is CASSLEGF. The CDR3 DNA is TGTGCCAGCAGCTTAGAAGGTTTC.

The CDR3 nucleotides read TGTGCCAGCAGCTTAAAGAGCGGGGCCCTGGTGGGGACCCAGTACTTC. This encodes CASSLKSGALVGTQYF. The chain couples TRBV11-2 to TRBJ2-5; 7 bases align to TRBD2. This CDR3 has 16 amino acids. CDR1 SGHAT and CDR2 FQNNGV come from the germline V gene. The J segment lost 7 bases and the V segment lost 2 bases, leaving 13 bases of the junction unmatched.

The CDR3 region has the DNA TGTGCCTGGAGTGAGTTAACAGGGAGCAATCAGCCCCAGCATTTT. It specifies CAWSELTGSNQPQHF. The chain couples TRBV30 to TRBJ1-5, with D possibly TRBD1 on 6 matching bases. V was cut by 1 base and J by 1 base, with 11 bases left in between. The CDR3 extends over 15 amino acids. CDR1 is GTSNPN, CDR2 SVGIG, per germline (reference sequence).

This clone appeared a few times. The rearrangement links TRBV28 to TRBJ1-2, with TRBD1 identical over 9 bases. The germline V gene has CDR1 MDHEN and CDR2 SYDVKM. The CDR3 extends over 12 amino acids. The V gene end was trimmed by 7 bases and the J gene end by 4 bases; junction bases not matched to a gene: 1. The CDR3 nucleotides are TGTGCCAGCACGGACAGGGGCTATGGCTACACCTTC. It yields the protein CASTDRGYGYTF.

The genes are TRBV19 and TRBJ2-6; D tentatively fits TRBD1 or TRBD2 (6 bases each). V dropped 4 bases and J dropped 3 bases, with 10 bases sitting between them. Looked up from germline, CDR1 is LNHDA and CDR2 is SQIVND (reference sequence). The CDR3 is 15 residues long. The CDR3 here is CASSNGGFGANVLTF. In nucleotides, the CDR3 is TGTGCCAGTAGTAACGGGGGCTTTGGGGCCAACGTCCTGACTTTC.

With regard to this clone: The junction shows a germline mismatch at one end, possibly a read error. The chain is built from TRBV5-1 and TRBJ2-1; 9 positions agree with TRBD1. The CDR3 covers 16 residues. Germline loops: CDR1 SGHRS, CDR2 YFSETQ. This CDR3 reads CASSLGTGVSSNEQFF. CDR3 DNA: TGCGCCAGCAGCTTGGGGACAGGGGTTTCCTCCAATGAGCAGTTCTTC.

The chain joins TRBV7-9 to TRBJ1-5; TRBD1 agrees at 9 bases. This CDR3 is built from 16 residues. CDR1 is SEHNR and CDR2 is FQNEAQ in the germline V gene (reference sequence). V lost 5 bases and J lost 2; bases outside the gene matches: 7. CDR3 nucleotides: TGTGCCAGCAGCCCCGGGACAGGGTTTCGCAATCAGCCCCAGCATTTT. Translation gives CASSPGTGFRNQPQHF.

This rearrangement joins TRBV27 to TRBJ2-6; D unclear. The CDR3 consists of 14 residues. Per the germline V gene, CDR1 is MNHEY and CDR2 is SMNVEV (reference sequence). Trimming removed 3 bases at V and 4 bases at J, with 7 bases between. The CDR3 coding sequence is TGTGCCAGCAGTTTGTTGGGCGGGGCCAACGTCCTGACTTTC. The encoded protein is CASSLLGGANVLTF.

V gene TRBV28 combines with J gene TRBJ1-4; D unresolved. Germline lookup yields CDR1 MDHEN and CDR2 SYDVKM. Trimming removed 4 bases at V and 15 bases at J, with 18 bases between. The CDR3 has 13 amino acids. The CDR3 loop is CASSSSGPSLVFF. CDR3 nucleotide sequence: TGTGCCAGCAGTTCTTCCGGGCCGTCTTTGGTGTTTTTT.

The chain carries TRBV7-9 and TRBJ1-1; 7 bases are a match to TRBD1. CDR1 and CDR2 from the germline V gene are SEHNR and FQNEAQ (reference sequence). V was clipped by 4 bases and J by 5 bases; unmatched bases: 10. The CDR3 sequence is 15 residues long. CDR3: CASSSDNRGRTEAFF. The DNA of the CDR3 is TGTGCCAGCAGCTCAGACAACAGGGGAAGGACTGAAGCTTTCTTT.

Regarding this clone: This CDR3 is also generated by other DNA sequences in the sample. V and J are TRBV18 and TRBJ2-5; D not certain. V shed 6 bases and J shed 3 bases, with 5 bases lying between them. Per the germline V gene, CDR1 is KGHSH and CDR2 is LQKENI. This CDR3 is 11 amino acids long. CDR3 loop: CASSLKETQYF. The CDR3 DNA is TGTGCCAGCTCCCTCAAAGAGACCCAGTACTTC.

The chain has TRBV11-2 and TRBJ2-1, with D perhaps matching TRBD2 (6 bases). The germline V gene encodes CDR1 SGHAT and CDR2 FQNNGV. The CDR3 loop spans 15 amino acids. V was pared by 3 bases and J by 4 bases, with 13 bases between. In DNA form, the CDR3 reads TGTGCCAGCAGCTTGGGGATAGCGGTATACAATGAGCAGTTCTTC. Its translation is CASSLGIAVYNEQFF.

This chain uses TRBV10-1 with TRBJ2-2; D not resolved. V was shortened by 4 bases and J by 4 bases, with 4 bases between the two germline ends. Per germline, CDR1 WNHNN and CDR2 SYGVQD (reference sequence). This CDR3 region has 12 residues. The CDR3: CASSGSTGELFF. The DNA of the CDR3 is TGCGCCAGCAGTGGATCCACCGGGGAGCTGTTTTTT.

This chain uses TRBV29-1 with TRBJ2-7, with 11 bases identical to TRBD2. V lost 4 bases to trimming and J lost 4 bases; unmatched junction nucleotides: 3. The CDR3 is 13 residues long. The germline V gene has CDR1 SQVTM and CDR2 ANQGSEA. CDR3: CSVGASGRYEQYF. CDR3 nucleotides: TGCAGCGTTGGGGCTAGCGGGAGGTACGAGCAGTACTTC.

The J gene is TRBJ1-1, the V gene TRBV10-3; 10 bases are a match to TRBD1. Losses at the gene ends were 3 bases for V and 4 bases for J; bases not matched to a gene: 2. From germline, CDR1 is ENHRY and CDR2 SYGVKD. The CDR3 contains 14 residues. The CDR3 DNA sequence: TGTGCCATCAGTGAATGGACAGGGGGCACTGAAGCTTTCTTT. Its protein product is CAISEWTGGTEAFF.

This chain joins TRBV11-2 and TRBJ1-1; 7 positions match TRBD1. The CDR3 has 15 residues. Germline lookup yields CDR1 SGHAT and CDR2 FQNNGV. J gave up 1 base and V 4 bases, and 6 bases lay outside the gene matches. The CDR3 region is CASSSRQGRNTEAFF. The DNA of the CDR3 is TGTGCCAGCAGCTCCAGACAGGGACGGAACACTGAAGCTTTCTTT.

This rearrangement joins TRBV7-6 to TRBJ2-3; TRBD1 agrees at 11 bases. The germline gives CDR1 SGHVS, CDR2 FNYEAQ. J gave up 4 bases and V 2 bases, and 11 bases lay outside the gene matches. The CDR3 runs 18 residues. This CDR3 is CASSLLLRDRGNADTQYF. The CDR3 DNA reads as TGTGCCAGCAGCTTATTACTGCGGGACAGGGGGAATGCAGATACGCAGTATTTT. Full variable domain (remainder filled in from reference TRBV7-6 and TRBJ2-3): GAGVSQSPRYKVTKRGQDVALRCDPISGHVSLYWYRQALGQGPEFLTYFNYEAQQDKSGLPNDRFSAERPEGSISTLTIQRTEQRDSAMYRCASSLLLRDRGNADTQYFGPGTRLTVL.

V usage is TRBV11-3 and J usage is TRBJ1-1, with D perhaps matching TRBD1 (5 bases). In germline, CDR1 is SGHNT, CDR2 YENEEA. Deletions cut 5 bases from V and 1 base from J, with 8 bases between. The CDR3 extends over 13 amino acids. CDR3 sequence reads: CASSRGQNTEAFF. DNA of the CDR3: TGTGCCAGCAGCCGAGGACAGAACACTGAAGCTTTCTTT.